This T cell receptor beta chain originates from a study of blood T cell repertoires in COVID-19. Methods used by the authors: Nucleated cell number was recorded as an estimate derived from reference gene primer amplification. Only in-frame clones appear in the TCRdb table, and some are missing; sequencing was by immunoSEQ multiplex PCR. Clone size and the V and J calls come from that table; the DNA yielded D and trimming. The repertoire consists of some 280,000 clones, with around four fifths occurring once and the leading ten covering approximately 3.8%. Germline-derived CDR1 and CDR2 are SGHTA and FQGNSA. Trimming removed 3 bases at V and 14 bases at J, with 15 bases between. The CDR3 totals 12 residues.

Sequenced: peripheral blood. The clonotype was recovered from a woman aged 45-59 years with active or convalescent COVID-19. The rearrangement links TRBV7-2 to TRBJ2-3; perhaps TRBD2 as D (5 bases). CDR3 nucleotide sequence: TGTGCCAGCAGCTTCCCCGACGCTAGCAGGTATTTT. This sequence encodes CASSFPDASRYF.